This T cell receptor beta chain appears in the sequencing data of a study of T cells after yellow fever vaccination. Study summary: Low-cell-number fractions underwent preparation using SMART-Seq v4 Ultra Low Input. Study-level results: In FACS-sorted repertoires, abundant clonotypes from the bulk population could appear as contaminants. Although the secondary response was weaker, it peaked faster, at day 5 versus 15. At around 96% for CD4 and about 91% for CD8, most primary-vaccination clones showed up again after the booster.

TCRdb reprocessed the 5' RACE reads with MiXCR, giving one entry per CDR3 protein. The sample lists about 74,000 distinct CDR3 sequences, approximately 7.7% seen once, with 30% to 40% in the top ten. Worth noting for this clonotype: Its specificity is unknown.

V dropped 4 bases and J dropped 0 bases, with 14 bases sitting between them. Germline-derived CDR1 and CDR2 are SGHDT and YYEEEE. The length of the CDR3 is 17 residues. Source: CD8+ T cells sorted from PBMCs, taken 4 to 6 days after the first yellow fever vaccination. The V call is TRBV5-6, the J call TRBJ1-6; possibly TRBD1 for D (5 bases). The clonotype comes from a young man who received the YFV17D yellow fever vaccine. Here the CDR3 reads CASSTEGQGSYNSPLHF. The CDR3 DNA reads TGTGCCAGCAGCACCGAAGGGCAGGGCTCCTATAATTCACCCCTCCACTTT.